A single sample gave rise to the 24 T cell receptor beta chains below, sequenced in a study of radiation and T cells in renal cell carcinoma. Noted time point: blood 2 weeks post-SBRT. Treatment of the sample: 15 Gy SBRT to primary tumor, nephrectomy 4 weeks later. The method was immunoSEQ multiplex PCR; TCRdb's version includes in-frame clones alone and lacks a portion of them. The sample includes some 150,000 clones, approximately 86% of them seen just once. The sample consisted of blood, taken from a patient whose treatment included radiotherapy and nephrectomy. The origin of the receptors is a woman aged 45-60 years with renal cell carcinoma.

The chain couples TRBV5-1 to TRBJ1-3; no definite D call. V gave up 4 bases and J gave up 1 base, with 15 bases separating them. This CDR3 has 16 residues. The germline V gene encodes CDR1 SGHRS and CDR2 YFSETQ. CDR3 coding DNA: TGCGCCAGCAGCATCACTGGACTGAGTTCTGGAAACACCATATATTTT. Amino acids: CASSITGLSSGNTIYF.

This rearrangement joins TRBV21-1 to TRBJ1-1; the table's D gene call, TRBD1, was not cross checked with the DNA. TRBV21-1 is marked as a pseudogene. The CDR3 totals 13 residues. The CDR3 bases are TGTGCCAGCACCTCCGACAGGGTCGATCGGGCTTTCTTT. Amino acids: CASTSDRVDRAFF.

V is TRBV18 and J is TRBJ2-7; tentatively, D is TRBD2 (7 bases). CDR1 KGHSH and CDR2 LQKENI come from the germline V gene. The CDR3 spans 16 residues. V shed 2 bases and J shed 3 bases, with 17 bases lying between them. CDR3 in amino acids: CASSPSGGQSHYEQYF. In DNA, the CDR3 is TGTGCCAGCTCACCATCGGGAGGACAGAGCCACTACGAGCAGTACTTC.

The rearrangement uses TRBV30 and TRBJ2-3; D not resolved. This CDR3 is 13 amino acids long. CDR1 and CDR2 from the germline V gene are GTSNPN and SVGIG (reference sequence). Trimming cost V 2 bases and J 10 bases, with 16 bases left between them. CDR3 residues: CAWSTSDPAAQYF. The CDR3 coding sequence is TGTGCCTGGAGTACATCCGACCCAGCAGCGCAGTATTTT.

The chain links TRBV7-6 to TRBJ1-1; D may be TRBD1 (6 bases). This CDR3 is 11 amino acids long. The V gene lost 7 bases and the J gene lost 6 bases, with 9 bases spanning the gap. Germline CDR1 is SGHVS and CDR2 is FNYEAQ. As DNA, the CDR3 is TGTGCCAGCACCGGGGGCGCTGAAGCTTTCTTT. Residues: CASTGGAEAFF.

The chain carries TRBV9 and TRBJ2-3; 10 bases match TRBD2. Trimming removed 2 bases from V and 5 bases from J; junction bases left unmatched: 5. CDR1 and CDR2 (germline): SGDLS, YYNGEE. The CDR3 runs to 15 residues. The DNA of the CDR3 is TGTGCCAGCAGCGTGGGGCTAGCGGGGGTAGATACGCAGTATTTT. It specifies CASSVGLAGVDTQYF.

This rearrangement joins TRBV6-5 to TRBJ1-1; D remains ambiguous. V lost 2 bases and J 1 base, leaving 11 bases between the germline ends. Germline CDR1 reads MNHEY; CDR2 reads SVGAGI. The CDR3 extends over 15 amino acids. CDR3 residues: CASSYAATGNTEAFF. The CDR3 DNA follows: TGTGCCAGCAGTTACGCCGCAACGGGGAACACTGAAGCTTTCTTT.

This sequence joins TRBV6-1 and TRBJ1-5, with D uncertain. Trimming stripped 0 bases from V and 1 base from J, with 10 bases between. The CDR3 runs 16 residues. Germline values: CDR1 MNHNS, CDR2 SASEGT. The CDR3 spells CASSEALGMSNQPQHF. The CDR3 nucleotides read TGTGCCAGCAGTGAAGCGCTAGGCATGAGCAATCAGCCCCAGCATTTT.

The J gene is TRBJ2-7, the V gene TRBV25-1; D is tentatively TRBD1 or TRBD2 (5 bases each). This CDR3 region has 14 residues. The germline CDR1 and CDR2 sequences are MGHDK and SYGVNS. V lost 6 bases, J lost 1 base, and 13 bases lay in between. The CDR3 sequence: CASSTPGRSYEQYF. In DNA, the CDR3 is TGTGCCAGCAGCACGCCGGGACGATCCTACGAGCAGTACTTC.

The V and J genes are TRBV7-2 and TRBJ1-1, with D uncertain. The germline V gene has CDR1 SGHTA and CDR2 FQGNSA. V gave up 2 bases and J gave up 4 bases, with 8 bases separating them. The CDR3 covers 13 residues. CDR3 bases: TGTGCCAGCAGCTTATCCAGAACCACTGAAGCTTTCTTT. This codes for CASSLSRTTEAFF.

About this clone itself: The sample carries other DNA sequences with the same CDR3. V and J are TRBV7-9 and TRBJ1-2; 9 bases agree with TRBD1. The ends lost 3 bases at V and 7 bases at J; junction bases unmatched: 3. The CDR3 contains 13 residues. CDR1 is SEHNR and CDR2 is FQNEAQ in the germline V gene (reference sequence). The CDR3, as DNA: TGTGCCAGCAGCTTCACAGGGGGCGGTGGCTACACCTTC. Translating gives CASSFTGGGGYTF.

The CDR3 loop is CASSLSSGKFTEAFF. The CDR3, as DNA: TGCGCCAGCAGCTTGTCATCCGGGAAGTTCACTGAAGCTTTCTTT. The chain uses TRBV5-1 and TRBJ1-1; D not resolved. Between the trimmed V and J ends, which lost 1 base and 4 bases, there was a span of 14 bases. Germline lookup yields CDR1 SGHRS and CDR2 YFSETQ. CDR3 length: 15 amino acids.

The V and J genes are TRBV6-1 and TRBJ1-2; no clear D gene. V dropped 3 bases and J dropped 1 base, with 9 bases sitting between them. Per germline, CDR1 MNHNS and CDR2 SASEGT. This CDR3 has 14 residues. CDR3 coding DNA: TGTGCCAGCAGTGATACCGGGATTAACTATGGCTACACCTTC. Translated: CASSDTGINYGYTF.

This clone was observed a handful of times. The genes are TRBV4-3 and TRBJ1-2; no clear D gene. V gave up 0 bases and J gave up 4 bases, with 6 bases separating them. This CDR3 is built from 13 residues. In germline, CDR1 is LGHNA, CDR2 YSLEER. The CDR3 DNA reads as TGCGCCAGCAGCCAAGATGGCACCTATGGCTACACCTTC. The encoded protein is CASSQDGTYGYTF.

The V call is TRBV7-2, the J call TRBJ1-1; no reliable D call. Germline V gene sequence: CDR1 SGHTA, CDR2 FQGNSA. Trimming took 0 bases from V and 2 from J, leaving 4 bases between them. The CDR3 totals 13 residues. CDR3 in DNA: TGTGCCAGCAGCTTAGCCCCTAACACTGAAGCTTTCTTT. Translating it yields CASSLAPNTEAFF. The complete variable domain, with remaining parts taken from reference TRBV7-2 and TRBJ1-1, reads GAGVSQSPSNKVTEKGKDVELRCDPISGHTALYWYRQSLGQGLEFLIYFQGNSAPDKSGLPSDRFSAERTGGSVSTLTIQRTQQEDSAVYLCASSLAPNTEAFFGQGTRLTVV.

The chain has TRBV9 and TRBJ2-7; D gene unclear. This CDR3 is built from 14 residues. From germline, CDR1 is SGDLS and CDR2 YYNGEE. Between the trimmed V and J ends, which lost 4 bases and 0 bases, there was a span of 11 bases. The CDR3 loop reads CASSSGQLSYEQYF. The CDR3 region has the DNA TGTGCCAGCAGCTCCGGCCAGCTCTCCTACGAGCAGTACTTC. Variable domain in full (rest from reference TRBV9 and TRBJ2-7): DSGVTQTPKHLITATGQRVTLRCSPRSGDLSVYWYQQSLDQGLQFLIQYYNGEERAKGNILERFSAQQFPDLHSELNLSSLELGDSALYFCASSSGQLSYEQYFGPGTRLTVT.

The rearrangement joins TRBV5-1 to TRBJ1-3; the D is unclear. In germline, CDR1 is SGHRS, CDR2 YFSETQ. The CDR3 has 11 amino acids. V was pared by 3 bases and J by 2 bases, with 0 bases between. The CDR3 loop is CASSSGNTIYF. The CDR3 DNA follows: TGCGCCAGCAGCTCTGGAAACACCATATATTTT.

The table lists this clone with a count of one. The chain combines TRBV5-5 with TRBJ1-2, with D hard to call. The V gene lost 4 bases and the J gene lost 7 bases, with 17 bases spanning the gap. Germline CDR1 and CDR2: SGHKS and YYEKEE (reference sequence). The CDR3 is 14 residues long. The chain's CDR3 is CASSAEAVLSGYTF. The CDR3 DNA reads as TGTGCCAGCAGCGCGGAGGCCGTCCTCTCTGGCTACACCTTC.

The V gene is TRBV11-2, the J gene TRBJ2-7; D is unresolved. With 5 bases removed from V and 1 base from J, the gap between germline ends came to 12 bases. This CDR3 spans 14 amino acids. Germline V gene lookup returns CDR1 SGHAT and CDR2 FQNNGV. Here the CDR3 reads CASSPLGFSYEQYF. DNA of the CDR3: TGTGCCAGCAGCCCTTTAGGATTTTCCTACGAGCAGTACTTC. The full variable domain, rest sourced from reference TRBV11-2 and TRBJ2-7, is EAGVAQSPRYKIIEKRQSVAFWCNPISGHATLYWYQQILGQGPKLLIQFQNNGVVDDSQLPKDRFSAERLKGVDSTLKIQPAKLEDSAVYLCASSPLGFSYEQYFGPGTRLTVT.

The J gene is TRBJ2-1, the V gene TRBV7-8, with D unresolved. CDR1 is SGHVS, CDR2 FQNEAQ, per germline. CDR3 length: 15 residues. The germline V and J ends were trimmed by 1 base and 5 bases, with 12 bases remaining between them. DNA for the CDR3: TGTGCCAGCAGCTTAGTTTGGCGTCCGAACAATGAGCAGTTCTTC. Protein sequence: CASSLVWRPNNEQFF.

The chain recombines TRBV5-4 with TRBJ1-4; 9 bases agree with TRBD1. CDR1 and CDR2 from the germline V gene are SGHNT and YYREEE (reference sequence). V lost 1 base and J lost 7; bases outside the gene matches: 5. There are 15 residues in the CDR3. DNA of the CDR3: TGTGCCAGCAGCTTGTTCGGGACAGGGACTGAAAAACTGTTTTTT. Translation: CASSLFGTGTEKLFF.

This clone showed up just once. This chain joins TRBV5-8 and TRBJ1-3, with no clear D. Trimming removed 1 base at V and 0 bases at J, with 8 bases between. The V gene's germline CDR1 is SGHTS and CDR2 YDEGEE. The CDR3 contains 15 residues. In DNA, the CDR3 is TGTGCCAGCAGCTTGTGGCCAGACTCTGGAAACACCATATATTTT. Translated, it gives CASSLWPDSGNTIYF. The whole variable domain, filled in from reference TRBV5-8 and TRBJ1-3, reads EAGVTQSPTHLIKTRGQQATLRCSPISGHTSVYWYQQALGLGLQFLLWYDEGEERNRGNFPPRFSGRQFPNYSSELNVNALELEDSALYLCASSLWPDSGNTIYFGEGSWLTVV.

The rearrangement joins TRBV5-6 to TRBJ2-1, with TRBD2 matching 7 bases. The CDR3 extends over 16 amino acids. CDR1 is SGHDT and CDR2 is YYEEEE in the germline V gene. V dropped 1 base and J dropped 3; count of bases not matched to a gene: 7. Written as DNA, the CDR3 is TGTGCCAGCAGCTTGTTTCCAGCGGGGAGCTACAATGAGCAGTTCTTC. It yields the protein CASSLFPAGSYNEQFF.

The rearrangement uses TRBV9 and TRBJ2-2; no reliable D call. Deletions cut 5 bases from V and 0 bases from J, with 14 bases between. Germline V lookup: CDR1 SGDLS, CDR2 YYNGEE. This CDR3 is built from 16 residues. For the CDR3, the DNA is TGTGCCAGCAGAAGAGACCACCGCTCGAACACCGGGGAGCTGTTTTTT. Translation gives CASRRDHRSNTGELFF.